These 10 T cell receptor beta chains came from one sample sequenced in a study of cytomegalovirus exposure and HLA in healthy donors. The PCR ran on 60 Vbeta and 13 Jbeta primers. Measured with immunoSEQ multiplex PCR; TCRdb has only the in-frame clones, and not every one. Here the sample spans about 200,000 clones, about 72% being singletons. Material: PBMCs. These receptors all come from a male donor in good health and CMV-seronegative.

The CDR3 DNA reads as TGTGCCAGCAGCTTGGGTCGGGTTAGCGGGAGCCGCCGTCGGGAGACCCAGTACTTC. Protein sequence: CASSLGRVSGSRRRETQYF. This chain connects TRBV5-6 to TRBJ2-5, with TRBD2 matching 9 bases. Germline assignment: CDR1 SGHDT and CDR2 YYEEEE. V trimming: 0 bases; J trimming: 5 bases; junction bases outside the gene matches: 17. The CDR3 spans 19 residues.

The rearrangement uses TRBV6-5 and TRBJ2-7; 8 positions match TRBD2. This CDR3 has 13 amino acids. The V and J ends lost 8 bases and 3 bases, in that order; junction bases with no gene match: 6. Germline CDR1 is MNHEY and CDR2 is SVGAGI. The CDR3 loop reads CASEGLVFYEQYF. In DNA, the CDR3 is TGTGCCAGCGAGGGACTAGTATTCTACGAGCAGTACTTC.

The V and J genes are TRBV27 and TRBJ2-1; tentatively, D is TRBD1 (5 bases). Germline CDR1 is MNHEY and CDR2 is SMNVEV (reference sequence). The CDR3 consists of 15 residues. Trimming pared 3 bases from V and 0 bases from J, leaving 9 bases between. CDR3 residues: CASSLGLYSYNEQFF. In DNA form, the CDR3 reads TGTGCCAGCAGTTTGGGGCTCTACTCCTACAATGAGCAGTTCTTC.

The genes are TRBV7-9 and TRBJ2-1; 7 bases line up with TRBD1. This CDR3 contains 18 residues. Germline CDR1 is SEHNR and CDR2 is FQNEAQ (reference sequence). V trimming: 3 bases; J trimming: 0 bases; junction bases outside the gene matches: 11. The CDR3 reads CASSLSPGQISSYNEQFF. CDR3 DNA sequence: TGTGCCAGCAGCTTGTCTCCGGGACAGATTAGCTCCTACAATGAGCAGTTCTTC.

The chain combines TRBV7-9 with TRBJ1-1; the match to TRBD1 covers 11 bases. CDR1 is SEHNR, CDR2 FQNEAQ, per germline (reference sequence). This CDR3 region has 14 residues. The trim removed 7 bases at V and 12 bases at J, leaving 13 bases unmatched. This CDR3 reads CASIDGQGASRPFF. CDR3 in DNA: TGTGCCAGCATCGACGGACAGGGGGCCTCTCGGCCTTTCTTT.

CDR3 protein: CASSPLGTGNYEQYF. CDR3 sequence (DNA): TGTGCCAGCAGCCCCCTCGGGACAGGGAATTACGAGCAGTACTTC. The rearrangement uses TRBV7-9 and TRBJ2-7, with 9 bases that match TRBD1. Trimming at V came to 5 bases and at J to 4 bases, leaving 9 bases not matched to a gene. The CDR3 contains 15 residues. Germline CDR1 is SEHNR and CDR2 is FQNEAQ (reference sequence). The variable domain in full, with the rest retrieved from reference TRBV7-9 and TRBJ2-7, is DTGVSQNPRHKITKRGQNVTFRCDPISEHNRLYWYRQTLGQGPEFLTYFQNEAQLEKSRLLSDRFSAERPKGSFSTLEIQRTEQGDSAMYLCASSPLGTGNYEQYFGPGTRLTVT.

J is TRBJ2-1 and V is TRBV11-2, with D possibly being TRBD2 (5 bases). The CDR3 spans 14 residues. Trimming left V 5 bases short and J 7 bases short, with 15 bases between. Germline CDR1 SGHAT, CDR2 FQNNGV. CDR3: CASSPPRGLNEQFF. The CDR3 coding sequence is TGTGCCAGCAGCCCCCCACGCGGACTGAATGAGCAGTTCTTC.

The rearrangement links TRBV15 to TRBJ2-1; 14 positions match TRBD2. After removal of 0 bases from V and 10 bases from J, the junction contained 5 bases not matched to a gene. This CDR3 contains 16 residues. Germline V gene data show CDR1 as LNHNV and CDR2 as YYDKDF (reference sequence). This chain's CDR3 is CATSRETGLAGEEQFF. CDR3 DNA: TGTGCCACCAGCAGAGAGACGGGACTAGCGGGAGAGGAGCAGTTCTTC.

This chain uses TRBV6-1 with TRBJ1-5; D is undetermined. This CDR3 is built from 14 residues. Germline CDR1 is MNHNS and CDR2 is SASEGT. Trimming took 8 bases from V and 0 from J, leaving 11 bases between them. The CDR3 coding sequence is TGTGCCAGCTCCATGGCCCATAGCAATCAGCCCCAGCATTTT. This gives the protein CASSMAHSNQPQHF.

This clone has only a few counts. This chain uses TRBV19 with TRBJ1-5; possibly TRBD1 for D (6 bases). V was pared by 7 bases and J by 7 bases, with 20 bases between. Germline lookup yields CDR1 LNHDA and CDR2 SQIVND (reference sequence). The CDR3 loop spans 15 amino acids. CDR3 sequence: CASTRTEQSFQPQHF. CDR3 coding DNA: TGTGCCAGTACCCGGACAGAGCAATCCTTCCAGCCCCAGCATTTT.